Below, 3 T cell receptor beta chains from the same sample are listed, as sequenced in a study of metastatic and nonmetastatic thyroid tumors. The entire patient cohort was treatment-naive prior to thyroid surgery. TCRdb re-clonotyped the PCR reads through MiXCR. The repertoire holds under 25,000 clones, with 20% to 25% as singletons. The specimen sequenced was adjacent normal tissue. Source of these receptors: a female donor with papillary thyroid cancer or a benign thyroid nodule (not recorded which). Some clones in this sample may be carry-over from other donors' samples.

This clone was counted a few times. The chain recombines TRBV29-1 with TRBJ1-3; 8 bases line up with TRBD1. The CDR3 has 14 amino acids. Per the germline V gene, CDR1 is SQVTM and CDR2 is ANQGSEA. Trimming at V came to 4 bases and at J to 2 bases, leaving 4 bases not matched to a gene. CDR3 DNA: TGCAGCGTTGGGTTGGGACAGGCTGGAAACACCATATATTTT. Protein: CSVGLGQAGNTIYF.

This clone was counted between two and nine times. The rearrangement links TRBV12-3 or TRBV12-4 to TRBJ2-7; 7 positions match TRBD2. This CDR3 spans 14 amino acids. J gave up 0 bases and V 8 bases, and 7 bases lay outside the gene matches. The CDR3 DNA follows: TGTGCCAGCTCTCCCGGGGGGAACTCCTACGAGCAGTACTTC. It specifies CASSPGGNSYEQYF.

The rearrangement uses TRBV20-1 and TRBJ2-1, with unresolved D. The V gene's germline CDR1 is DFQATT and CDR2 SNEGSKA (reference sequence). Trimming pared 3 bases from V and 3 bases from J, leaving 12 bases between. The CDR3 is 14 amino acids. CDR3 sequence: CSARDRVNYNEQFF. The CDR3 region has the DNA TGCAGTGCTAGGGACCGGGTCAACTACAATGAGCAGTTCTTC.